In this sample, the clone carrying this TCR beta chain turned up once. The data are from a study of blood T cell repertoires in COVID-19. Measured with immunoSEQ multiplex PCR; TCRdb has only the in-frame clones, and not every one. The sample holds about 150,000 clones, about four fifths seen once. The CDR3 is made up of 15 amino acids. CDR1 and CDR2 from the germline V gene are MNHEY and SVGAGI. V was pared by 0 bases and J by 3 bases, with 3 bases of the junction left unmatched. The chain uses TRBV6-5 and TRBJ1-1; 8 nucleotides align to TRBD1. Sequenced: peripheral blood. The receptor was isolated from a man aged 18 to 30 with active or convalescent COVID-19. The CDR3 is CASSYSSGGHTEAFF. In nucleotides, the CDR3 is TGTGCCAGCAGTTACTCGTCAGGGGGCCACACTGAAGCTTTCTTT.